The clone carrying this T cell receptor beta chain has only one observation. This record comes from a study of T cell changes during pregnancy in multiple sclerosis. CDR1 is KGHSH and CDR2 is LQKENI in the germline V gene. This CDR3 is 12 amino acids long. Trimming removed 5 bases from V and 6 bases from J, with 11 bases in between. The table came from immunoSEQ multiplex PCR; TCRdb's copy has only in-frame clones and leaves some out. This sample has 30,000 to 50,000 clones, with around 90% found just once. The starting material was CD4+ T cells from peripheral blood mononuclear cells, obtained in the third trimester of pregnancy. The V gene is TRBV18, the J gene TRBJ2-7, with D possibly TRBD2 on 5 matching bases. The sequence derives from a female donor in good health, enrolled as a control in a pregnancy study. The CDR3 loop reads CASSTGESEQYF. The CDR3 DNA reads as TGTGCCAGCTCAACTGGGGAGAGCGAGCAGTACTTC.